Given below is one TCR beta chain in context. The junction departs from germline at one end; a sequencing error may be responsible. 60 Vbeta and 13 Jbeta primers were used in PCR. Profiling relied on immunoSEQ multiplex PCR, and the TCRdb table lists in-frame clones only, not all of them. The profile shows fewer than 250,000 clones, roughly four fifths of them singletons. The CDR3 is made up of 15 amino acids. CDR1 is SGHRS and CDR2 is YFSETQ in the germline V gene. The sample originates from a study of cytomegalovirus exposure and HLA in healthy donors. The chain couples TRBV5-1 to TRBJ2-1; 10 bases match TRBD2. Sequenced sample: PBMCs. This receptor was taken from a woman aged 30 to 39 in good health and CMV-seropositive. The DNA for the CDR3 is TGCGCCAGCAGCTCAGCGGGAGGGTCCTACAATGAGCAGCTCTTC. This sequence encodes CASSSAGGSYNEQLF.